A single sample gave rise to the 10 T cell receptor beta chains below, sequenced in a study of blood T cells in healthy people across ages. The second PCR ran roughly 7 to 11 cycles with a sample-barcoded 5' primer and J-beta primers. TCRdb re-called the 5' RACE reads through MiXCR, storing one row per CDR3 protein. This table has around 800,000 distinct CDR3 sequences, around two fifths appearing once. The sample comprised blood. These receptors all come from a man in his 60s in good health.

The chain uses TRBV6-5 and TRBJ2-7; D unresolved. Trimming shortened V by 6 bases and J by 2 bases, and 11 bases separated the two germline ends. The germline gives CDR1 MNHEY, CDR2 SVGAGI. This CDR3 is built from 13 residues. For the CDR3, the DNA is TGTGCCAGCAGGACATTTTCCGCCTACGAGCAGTACTTC. It codes for CASRTFSAYEQYF.

This clonotype was observed a few times. This chain uses TRBV21-1 with TRBJ2-7; TRBD1 was called by the table and not checked on the DNA. TRBV21-1 is described as a pseudogene. The CDR3 length is 14 residues. The CDR3 protein is CASINRDTIYEQYF. CDR3 nucleotide sequence: TGTGCCAGCATCAACCGGGACACAATCTACGAGCAGTACTTC.

The genes are TRBV11-2 and TRBJ2-7; TRBD1 agrees at 9 bases. With V trimmed by 2 bases and J by 7 bases, 9 bases remained unmatched. Germline values: CDR1 SGHAT, CDR2 FQNNGV. This CDR3 is built from 15 residues. Here the CDR3 DNA reads TGTGCCAGCAGCTTAAGCCACAGGGGGCAGGCTGAGCAGTACTTC. Residues: CASSLSHRGQAEQYF.

This chain joins TRBV7-2 and TRBJ2-7; possibly TRBD2 for D (6 bases). CDR1 SGHTA and CDR2 FQGNSA come from the germline V gene. Trimming pared 5 bases from V and 3 bases from J, leaving 14 bases between. CDR3 length: 14 residues. In nucleotides, the CDR3 is TGTGCCAGCAGCGCCGCTAGCGCTAACTACGAGCAGTACTTC. Translation: CASSAASANYEQYF.

This clonotype was counted between two and nine times. A junction boundary mismatches the germline segment, possibly from a read error. The V and J genes are TRBV7-7 and TRBJ2-1; 9 bases map to TRBD1. The length of the CDR3 is 13 residues. The V gene's germline CDR1 is SSHAT and CDR2 FNYEAQ (reference sequence). The CDR3, as DNA: TGTGCTAGCAGCACAAACAGGGGGCGTGAGCAGTTCTTC. It encodes CASSTNRGREQFF.

This clonotype was seen more than once but under ten times. The chain is built from TRBV6-6 and TRBJ1-2; 7 nucleotides match TRBD1. The CDR3 length is 13 residues. The trim removed 5 bases at V and 8 bases at J, leaving 8 bases unmatched. Germline V gene lookup returns CDR1 MNHNY and CDR2 SVGAGI (reference sequence). The CDR3, as DNA: TGTGCCAGCAGTGTCAAGGGGGCACGAGGCTACACCTTC. It encodes CASSVKGARGYTF.

About this clonotype: One junction end does not reproduce the germline sequence, and a read error may be involved. The chain has TRBV20-1 and TRBJ2-2, with D hard to call. Per germline, CDR1 DFQATT and CDR2 SNEGSKA (reference sequence). This CDR3 is built from 13 residues. DNA of the CDR3: TGCATTGCTAGTTCCCCGAACACCGGGGAGCTGTTTTTT. Protein sequence: CIASSPNTGELFF.

The V gene is TRBV9, the J gene TRBJ2-5, with D maybe TRBD1 (5 bases). The J call may be faulty, since TRBJ2-7 better matches the DNA end. Germline assignment: CDR1 SGDLS and CDR2 YYNGEE. The CDR3 has 14 residues. The CDR3 region has the DNA TGTGCCAGCAGCGAGGGGCCCGCCACCTACGAGCAGTACTTC. Translated: CASSEGPATYEQYF.

This clonotype has a single count. The J gene is TRBJ1-1, the V gene TRBV7-2; D unclear. Between the trimmed V and J ends, which lost 0 bases and 6 bases, there was a span of 11 bases. CDR1 is SGHTA and CDR2 is FQGNSA in the germline V gene. CDR3 length: 14 amino acids. CDR3 loop: CASSLAKGFSEAFF. The CDR3 DNA reads TGTGCCAGCAGCTTAGCGAAAGGGTTTTCTGAAGCTTTCTTT.

The chain carries TRBV28 and TRBJ2-7, with D tentatively TRBD2 (7 bases). Germline V gene sequence: CDR1 MDHEN, CDR2 SYDVKM. The CDR3 consists of 16 residues. Trimming left V 6 bases short and J 1 base short, with 19 bases between. The CDR3 protein is CASSRPGGAGSYEQYF. The DNA of the CDR3 is TGTGCCAGCAGCCGTCCGGGGGGCGCAGGATCCTACGAGCAGTACTTC.